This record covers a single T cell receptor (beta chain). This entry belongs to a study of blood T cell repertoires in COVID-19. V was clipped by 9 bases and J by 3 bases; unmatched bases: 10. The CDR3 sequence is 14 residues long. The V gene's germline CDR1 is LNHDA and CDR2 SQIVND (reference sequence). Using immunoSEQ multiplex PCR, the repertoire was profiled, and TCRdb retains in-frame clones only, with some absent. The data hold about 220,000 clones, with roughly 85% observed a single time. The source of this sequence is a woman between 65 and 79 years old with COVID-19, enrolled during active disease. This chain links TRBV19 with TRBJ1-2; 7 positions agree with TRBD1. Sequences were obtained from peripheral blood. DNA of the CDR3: TGTGCCAGCGGAACAGGGGCGTATCACTATGGCTACACCTTC. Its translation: CASGTGAYHYGYTF.